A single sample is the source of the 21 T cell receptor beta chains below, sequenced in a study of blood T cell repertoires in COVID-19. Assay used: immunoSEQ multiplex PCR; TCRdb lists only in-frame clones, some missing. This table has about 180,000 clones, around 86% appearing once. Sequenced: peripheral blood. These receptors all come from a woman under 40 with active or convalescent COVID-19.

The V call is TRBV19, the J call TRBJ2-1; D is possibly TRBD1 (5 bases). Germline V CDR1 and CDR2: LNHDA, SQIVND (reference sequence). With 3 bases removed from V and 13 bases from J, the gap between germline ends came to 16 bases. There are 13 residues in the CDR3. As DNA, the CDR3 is TGTGCCAGTAGTATCCCCCAGGGTTATCCACAGTTCTTC. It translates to CASSIPQGYPQFF.

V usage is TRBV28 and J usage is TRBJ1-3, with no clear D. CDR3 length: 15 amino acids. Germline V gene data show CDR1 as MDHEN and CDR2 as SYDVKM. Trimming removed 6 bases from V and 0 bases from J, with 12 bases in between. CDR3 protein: CASRLEVSSGNTIYF. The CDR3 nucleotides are TGTGCCAGCAGGTTAGAGGTGTCCTCTGGAAACACCATATATTTT.

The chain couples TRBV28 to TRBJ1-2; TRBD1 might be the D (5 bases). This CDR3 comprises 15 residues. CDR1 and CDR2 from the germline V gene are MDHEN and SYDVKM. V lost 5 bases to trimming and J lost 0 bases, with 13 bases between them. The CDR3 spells CASSRTGAANYGYTF. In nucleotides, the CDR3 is TGTGCCAGCAGTCGAACAGGCGCCGCTAACTATGGCTACACCTTC.

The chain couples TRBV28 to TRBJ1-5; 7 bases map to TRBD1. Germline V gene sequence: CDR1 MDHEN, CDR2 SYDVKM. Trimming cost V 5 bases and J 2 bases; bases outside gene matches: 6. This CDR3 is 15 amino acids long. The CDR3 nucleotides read TGTGCCAGCAGTCGGTCACAGGGGCGCAATCAGCCCCAGCATTTT. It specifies CASSRSQGRNQPQHF.

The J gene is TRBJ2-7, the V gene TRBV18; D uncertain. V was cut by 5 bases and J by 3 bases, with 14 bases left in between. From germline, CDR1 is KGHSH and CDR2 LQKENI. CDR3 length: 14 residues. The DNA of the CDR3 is TGTGCCAGCTCAATAGATTCCTCTCTCTACGAGCAGTACTTC. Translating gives CASSIDSSLYEQYF. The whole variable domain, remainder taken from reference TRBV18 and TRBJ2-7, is NAGVMQNPRHLVRRRGQEARLRCSPMKGHSHVYWYRQLPEEGLKFMVYLQKENIIDESGMPKERFSAEFPKEGPSILRIQQVVRGDSAAYFCASSIDSSLYEQYFGPGTRLTVT.

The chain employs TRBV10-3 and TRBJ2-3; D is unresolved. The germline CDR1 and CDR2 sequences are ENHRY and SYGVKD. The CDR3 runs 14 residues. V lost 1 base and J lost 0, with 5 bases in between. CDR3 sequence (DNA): TGTGCCATCAGTGAGTATGAGAGCACAGATACGCAGTATTTT. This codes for CAISEYESTDTQYF.

CDR3 residues: CASSPRGTVNTGELFF. The DNA of the CDR3 is TGTGCCAGCAGCCCACGCGGGACAGTGAACACCGGGGAGCTGTTTTTT. V gene TRBV9 combines with J gene TRBJ2-2; possible D gene TRBD1, 7 bases. The CDR3 spans 16 residues. The ends were cut back, 4 bases at V and 1 base at J, with 14 bases in the middle. Germline CDR1 SGDLS, CDR2 YYNGEE.

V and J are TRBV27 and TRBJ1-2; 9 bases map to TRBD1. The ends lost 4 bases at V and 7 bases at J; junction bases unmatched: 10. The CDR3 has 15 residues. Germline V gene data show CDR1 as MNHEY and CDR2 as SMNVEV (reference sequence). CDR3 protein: CASSSLTGGAGGYTF. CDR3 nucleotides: TGTGCCAGCAGTTCTCTTACAGGGGGCGCTGGTGGCTACACCTTC.

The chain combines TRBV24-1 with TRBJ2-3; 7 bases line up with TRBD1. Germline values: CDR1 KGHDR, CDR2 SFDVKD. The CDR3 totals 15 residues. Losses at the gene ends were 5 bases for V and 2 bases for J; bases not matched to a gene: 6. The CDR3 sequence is CATSGKGAPTDTQYF. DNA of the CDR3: TGTGCCACCAGTGGAAAGGGGGCGCCCACAGATACGCAGTATTTT.

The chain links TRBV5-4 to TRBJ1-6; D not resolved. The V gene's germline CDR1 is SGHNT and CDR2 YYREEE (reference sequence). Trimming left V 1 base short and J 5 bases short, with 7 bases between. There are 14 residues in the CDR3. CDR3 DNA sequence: TGTGCCAGCAGCTTGCGCCGGGATAATTCACCCCTCCACTTT. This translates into CASSLRRDNSPLHF.

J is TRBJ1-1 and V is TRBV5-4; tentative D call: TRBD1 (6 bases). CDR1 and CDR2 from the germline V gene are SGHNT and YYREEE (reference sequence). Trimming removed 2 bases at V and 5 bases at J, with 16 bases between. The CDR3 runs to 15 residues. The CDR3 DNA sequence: TGTGCCAGCAGCTTAAAAACAGGGTTTAAAACTGAAGCTTTCTTT. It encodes CASSLKTGFKTEAFF.

CDR3 DNA: TGTGCCAGCAGTTGGGCAGGGAGGTCCGGGGAGCTGTTTTTT. It yields the protein CASSWAGRSGELFF. The rearrangement uses TRBV28 and TRBJ2-2; a possible D gene is TRBD2 (6 bases). CDR1 MDHEN and CDR2 SYDVKM come from the germline V gene. This CDR3 region has 14 residues. Between the trimmed V and J ends, which lost 4 bases and 6 bases, there was a span of 12 bases. The full variable domain, rest sourced from reference TRBV28 and TRBJ2-2, is DVKVTQSSRYLVKRTGEKVFLECVQDMDHENMFWYRQDPGLGLRLIYFSYDVKMKEKGDIPEGYSVSREKKERFSLILESASTNQTSMYLCASSWAGRSGELFFGEGSRLTVL.

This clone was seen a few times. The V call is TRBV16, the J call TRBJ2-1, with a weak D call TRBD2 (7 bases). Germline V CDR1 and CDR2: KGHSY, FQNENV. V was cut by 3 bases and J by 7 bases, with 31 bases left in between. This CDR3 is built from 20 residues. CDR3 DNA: TGTGCCAGCAGCCAGTCTAGGGGACAAGGGGACGGACTAGGAGGGAATGAGCAGTTCTTC. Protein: CASSQSRGQGDGLGGNEQFF.

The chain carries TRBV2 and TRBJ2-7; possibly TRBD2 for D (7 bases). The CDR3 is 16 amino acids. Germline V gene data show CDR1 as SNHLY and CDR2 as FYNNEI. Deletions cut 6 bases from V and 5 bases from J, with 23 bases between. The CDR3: CASRIAIQAGAHEQYF. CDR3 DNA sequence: TGTGCCAGCAGAATAGCTATACAGGCGGGGGCTCACGAGCAGTACTTC.

The CDR3 sequence is CASVTRENMNTEAFF. DNA of the CDR3: TGTGCCAGTGTAACCAGGGAAAATATGAACACTGAAGCTTTCTTT. The genes are TRBV19 and TRBJ1-1, with D possibly being TRBD1 (5 bases). The CDR3 is made up of 15 amino acids. Looked up from germline, CDR1 is LNHDA and CDR2 is SQIVND (reference sequence). V dropped 8 bases and J dropped 0 bases, with 16 bases sitting between them.

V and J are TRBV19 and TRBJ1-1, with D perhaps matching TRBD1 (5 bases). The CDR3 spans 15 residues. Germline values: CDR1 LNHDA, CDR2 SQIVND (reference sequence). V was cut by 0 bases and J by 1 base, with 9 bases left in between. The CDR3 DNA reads TGTGCCAGTAGTATAGATCGCAGGGAGAACACTGAAGCTTTCTTT. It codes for CASSIDRRENTEAFF.

The CDR3 region is CSVEEGAPYEQYF. Written as DNA, the CDR3 is TGCAGCGTTGAGGAAGGGGCCCCCTACGAGCAGTACTTC. V is TRBV29-1 and J is TRBJ2-7, with D possibly being TRBD1 (5 bases). Germline assignment: CDR1 SQVTM and CDR2 ANQGSEA. V was cut by 3 bases and J by 2 bases, with 11 bases left in between. CDR3 length equals 13 residues.

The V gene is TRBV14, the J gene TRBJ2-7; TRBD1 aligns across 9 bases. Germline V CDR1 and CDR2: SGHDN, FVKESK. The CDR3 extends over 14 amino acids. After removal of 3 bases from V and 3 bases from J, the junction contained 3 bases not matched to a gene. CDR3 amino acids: CASSQGTGLYEQYF. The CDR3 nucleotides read TGTGCCAGCAGCCAGGGGACAGGGCTCTACGAGCAGTACTTC.

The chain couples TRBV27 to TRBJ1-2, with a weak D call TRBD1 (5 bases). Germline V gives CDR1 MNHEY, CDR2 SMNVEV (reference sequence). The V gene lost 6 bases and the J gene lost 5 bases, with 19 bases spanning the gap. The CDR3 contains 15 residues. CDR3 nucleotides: TGTGCCAGCAGCCATGCCCCGCCAGGGAATTATGGCTACACCTTC. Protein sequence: CASSHAPPGNYGYTF.

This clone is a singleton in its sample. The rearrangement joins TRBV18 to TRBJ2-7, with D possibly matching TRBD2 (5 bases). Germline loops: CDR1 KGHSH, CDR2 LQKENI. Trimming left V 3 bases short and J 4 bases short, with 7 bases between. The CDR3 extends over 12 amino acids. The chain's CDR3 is CASSPERYEQYF. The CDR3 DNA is TGTGCCAGCTCACCGGAGCGGTACGAGCAGTACTTC.

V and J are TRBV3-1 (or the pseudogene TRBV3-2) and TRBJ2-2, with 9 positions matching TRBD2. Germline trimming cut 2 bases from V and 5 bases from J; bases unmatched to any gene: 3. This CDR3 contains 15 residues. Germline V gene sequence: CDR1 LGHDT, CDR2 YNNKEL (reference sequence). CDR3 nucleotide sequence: TGTGCCAGCAGCCAACCTAGCGGGATGACCGGGGAGCTGTTTTTT. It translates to CASSQPSGMTGELFF.